This T cell receptor (beta chain) was recorded in a study of T cell responses to AZD1222 COVID-19 vaccine (dated by TCRdb to 2020 to 2023). Regarding the complete study: A total of around 240 trial participants underwent TCR sequencing, of whom some 210 received two doses of AZD1222 and approximately 25 received two doses of the MenACWY control vaccine. Trial participants were enrolled into age subgroups of 18-55, 56-69 and 70-plus years, which contained around 150, 28 and 57 TCR-sequenced participants, respectively.

Interpreted using the paper, the time point label stands for: baseline before first vaccination. The treatment or condition label of this sample denotes: meningococcal conjugate vaccine given as trial control. The vaccinee samples were drawn from two UK trials, COV001 and COV002, one of which was a single-blind randomized controlled phase 2/3 trial testing AZD1222 (ChAdOx1 nCoV-19) in healthy adults. For TCRbeta chain sequencing, PBMC samples were collected from trial participants at day 0 and at day 28 after the second dose. The CDR3 regions of human TCRbeta chains were analyzed by immunosequencing. The paper's processing steps were these. Repertoire TCRs were checked for matches against a reference library of SARS-CoV-2-specific TCRs that had been generated using the MIRA antigen-specificity platform. Breadth meant the fraction of unique TCRs that were SARS-CoV-2-associated, whereas depth meant the fraction of total T cells that were SARS-CoV-2-associated. Using the MIRA data, each spike-specific TCR was mapped to the spike region that the TCR reacts to and placed in a CD4 or CD8 class. Log10-transformed breadth and depth values were compared by one-way ANOVA with Sidak's multiple comparisons tests. Imported from immuneACCESS, the table was reduced by TCRdb to in-frame sequences with V and J called. These copies leave out some clones; in studies compared against another copy, an unresolved V gene accounts for under half, and the cause of the remainder is not known. V, J and clone size are taken as reported in that table, and D and trimming were inferred from the DNA itself. For this sample the table gives approximately 150,000 clones, of which approximately 93% were detected only once. The ten top clones hold 0.75% to 1% of the sample.

V lost 3 bases and J lost 4 bases; the stretch between them is 10 bases long. The CDR3 spans 14 residues, from the cysteine through the phenylalanine. Here the CDR3 DNA is all that survives: 42 bases in frame from base 1. For CDR1 and CDR2, the germline V gene lists ENHRY and SYGVKD. Summary of the overall study and its limitations: The 56-69-year group was small, and its depth increase did not reach significance, likely because of low power. Participants were mostly white British, with more females than males. The authors suggested clonal diversity may have been underestimated. Reportedly, almost half of the unique spike-specific TCRs recognized epitopes lying outside the regions that are mutated in the B.1.351 and B.1.1.7 variants. Vaccine-associated CD4 TCRs spanned the whole spike protein, with dominant responses in regions 160-218 and 743-854. After two AZD1222 doses, both the breadth and the depth of spike-specific TCRs were significantly higher than at day 0 and than in MenACWY recipients. Because no day 14 peak-response samples were available, the repertoires could be characterized only after the peak T cell response. Conclusions about previously exposed vaccinees were limited because only a handful of AZD1222 recipients were SARS-CoV-2 seropositive at baseline.

A note on this clone: The specificity of this receptor is unknown. One base away there is no much larger clone; base qualities are not given.

This receptor was obtained from an adult in good health. The rearrangement combines TRBV10-3 with TRBJ2-1; TRBD2 might be the D gene, on 6 matching bases. Sequenced material: peripheral blood, taken on day 0 of MenACWY control vaccination. The CDR3 is CAISDSGGYNEQFF. The nucleotides are TGTGCCATCAGTGACAGTGGGGGGTACAATGAGCAGTTCTTC.